Presented here are 20 T cell receptor beta chains from one specimen sequenced in a study of graft-versus-host responses after intestinal transplantation. These receptors have no known antigen. Clones were sequenced by immunoSEQ multiplex PCR, and TCRdb holds only the in-frame ones, with some missing. The table lists tens of thousands of clones, almost 90% of them singletons. Sequencing was performed on unstimulated CD4+ T cells sorted from spleen or lymph node cells, taken before intestinal transplant. Receptor source: a human donor who received an intestinal transplant.

This clone was counted a single time. The V and J genes are TRBV5-1 and TRBJ1-5; D gene unclear. Per the germline V gene, CDR1 is SGHRS and CDR2 is YFSETQ. The CDR3 has 14 amino acids. V lost 0 bases, J lost 5 bases, and 9 bases lay in between. CDR3 in amino acids: CASSLGGFYQPQHF. The DNA for the CDR3 is TGCGCCAGCAGCTTGGGAGGTTTTTATCAGCCCCAGCATTTT. The variable domain in full, with the rest retrieved from reference TRBV5-1 and TRBJ1-5, is KAGVTQTPRYLIKTRGQQVTLSCSPISGHRSVSWYQQTPGQGLQFLFEYFSETQRNKGNFPGRFSGRQFSNSRSEMNVSTLELGDSALYLCASSLGGFYQPQHFGDGTRLSIL.

The J gene is TRBJ2-7, the V gene TRBV6-7; the match to TRBD1 covers 9 bases. TRBV6-7 is filed as an ORF, its function uncertain. There are 14 residues in the CDR3. Trimming at V came to 6 bases and at J to 3 bases, leaving 6 bases not matched to a gene. In nucleotides, the CDR3 is TGTGCCAGCAGGGCGGACAGGGGTTACTACGAGCAGTACTTC. It yields the protein CASRADRGYYEQYF.

This clone was found once. The V and J genes are TRBV5-1 and TRBJ2-5; a weak D match, TRBD1 (6 bases). V dropped 4 bases and J dropped 5 bases, with 21 bases sitting between them. The germline V gene encodes CDR1 SGHRS and CDR2 YFSETQ. This CDR3 contains 16 residues. The CDR3 DNA follows: TGCGCCAGCAGCCCCTTGCCCAGCCAGAGGGGGGAGACCCAGTACTTC. It yields the protein CASSPLPSQRGETQYF.

The chain combines TRBV6-5 with TRBJ2-1, with 11 bases lining up with TRBD2. The CDR3 runs 15 residues. Germline lookup yields CDR1 MNHEY and CDR2 SVGAGI. V lost 1 base and J lost 9; bases outside the gene matches: 5. CDR3 protein: CASSYLAGGPAEQFF. The CDR3 DNA reads TGTGCCAGCAGTTACTTAGCGGGGGGGCCCGCTGAGCAGTTCTTC.

The rearrangement uses TRBV7-2 and TRBJ1-5, with TRBD1 identical over 8 bases. The CDR3 loop spans 17 amino acids. J lost 0 bases, V lost 5 bases, and 9 bases had no gene match. From germline, CDR1 is SGHTA and CDR2 FQGNSA. The CDR3 DNA sequence: TGTGCCAGCAGCCCACAGGGGGTTGATCGTAGCAATCAGCCCCAGCATTTT. It is translated as CASSPQGVDRSNQPQHF.

This clone was counted only a few times. The V call is TRBV4-2, the J call TRBJ2-7; the D is unclear. Trimming took 3 bases from V and 6 from J, leaving 9 bases between them. The CDR3 is made up of 12 amino acids. Germline values: CDR1 LGHNA, CDR2 YNFKEQ. This chain's CDR3 is CASSQGSPEQYF. In DNA form, the CDR3 reads TGTGCCAGCAGCCAGGGTAGCCCCGAGCAGTACTTC.

The table lists this clone with a count of one. This chain links TRBV7-3 with TRBJ2-1, with D possibly matching TRBD2 (6 bases). The CDR3 consists of 13 residues. Trimming shortened V by 5 bases and J by 7 bases, and 12 bases separated the two germline ends. Germline assignment: CDR1 SGHTA and CDR2 FQGTGA. The CDR3 sequence is CASSPAGINEQFF. The CDR3 DNA is TGTGCCAGCAGCCCCGCGGGAATTAATGAGCAGTTCTTC.

The rearrangement uses TRBV5-1 and TRBJ2-5, with TRBD2 matching over 11 bases. From germline, CDR1 is SGHRS and CDR2 YFSETQ. V lost 0 bases to trimming and J lost 4 bases; unmatched junction nucleotides: 5. The CDR3 runs 16 residues. CDR3 in amino acids: CASSLAASGGTETQYF. The CDR3 region has the DNA TGCGCCAGCAGCTTGGCGGCTAGCGGGGGGACAGAGACCCAGTACTTC.

V gene TRBV11-2 combines with J gene TRBJ1-1, with D perhaps TRBD1 (6 bases). Germline-derived CDR1 and CDR2 are SGHAT and FQNNGV. V shed 1 base and J shed 0 bases, with 12 bases lying between them. This CDR3 is built from 16 residues. CDR3 DNA: TGTGCCAGCAGCTTAGGGCCCGACAGGATGAACACTGAAGCTTTCTTT. Translating it yields CASSLGPDRMNTEAFF. Complete variable domain (other parts from reference TRBV11-2 and TRBJ1-1): EAGVAQSPRYKIIEKRQSVAFWCNPISGHATLYWYQQILGQGPKLLIQFQNNGVVDDSQLPKDRFSAERLKGVDSTLKIQPAKLEDSAVYLCASSLGPDRMNTEAFFGQGTRLTVV.

This clone was picked up a small number of times. The CDR3 nucleotides read TGCGCCAGCAGCGAAACTAGCTCCCCCTCCAAGCAGTACTTC. Translating gives CASSETSSPSKQYF. The chain is built from TRBV5-1 and TRBJ2-7; D perhaps matches TRBD2 (6 bases). V was pared by 4 bases and J by 8 bases, with 19 bases between. In germline, CDR1 is SGHRS, CDR2 YFSETQ. This CDR3 contains 14 residues. Full variable domain (outside the CDR3, taken from reference TRBV5-1 and TRBJ2-7): KAGVTQTPRYLIKTRGQQVTLSCSPISGHRSVSWYQQTPGQGLQFLFEYFSETQRNKGNFPGRFSGRQFSNSRSEMNVSTLELGDSALYLCASSETSSPSKQYFGPGTRLTVT.

This rearrangement joins TRBV6-5 to TRBJ1-2; D remains unclear. The V gene's germline CDR1 is MNHEY and CDR2 SVGAGI. The germline V and J ends were trimmed by 0 bases and 5 bases, with 13 bases remaining between them. The CDR3 loop spans 15 amino acids. Here the CDR3 DNA reads TGTGCCAGCAGTTACTCCCCGACGGCGGGGTATGGCTACACCTTC. This translates into CASSYSPTAGYGYTF.

This chain joins TRBV5-1 and TRBJ2-5, with D maybe TRBD1 (7 bases). Trimming cost V 3 bases and J 4 bases, with 19 bases left between them. CDR3 length: 16 residues. CDR1 is SGHRS and CDR2 is YFSETQ in the germline V gene. The DNA of the CDR3 is TGCGCCAGCAGCTACCCCGGGCAGGGGGGTGGAGAGACCCAGTACTTC. Protein sequence: CASSYPGQGGGETQYF.

The V call is TRBV6-6, the J call TRBJ2-1, with no clear D. Trimming removed 5 bases at V and 9 bases at J, with 11 bases between. Germline-derived CDR1 and CDR2 are MNHNY and SVGAGI (reference sequence). This CDR3 spans 12 amino acids. The CDR3: CASSPQLGEQFF. DNA for the CDR3: TGTGCCAGCAGTCCGCAACTTGGTGAGCAGTTCTTC.

The chain combines TRBV5-4 with TRBJ1-3; D is uncertain. The germline V gene has CDR1 SGHNT and CDR2 YYREEE (reference sequence). V lost 0 bases, J lost 0 bases, and 4 bases lay in between. The CDR3 sequence is 14 residues long. CDR3 DNA: TGTGCCAGCAGCTTGGGAGACTCTGGAAACACCATATATTTT. Translating gives CASSLGDSGNTIYF.

The chain carries TRBV16 and TRBJ1-2; D is unresolved. V was pared by 0 bases and J by 8 bases, with 7 bases between. The germline V gene has CDR1 KGHSY and CDR2 FQNENV. CDR3 length: 12 residues. CDR3 sequence reads: CASSQSRRGYTF. In DNA form, the CDR3 reads TGTGCCAGCAGCCAATCACGTCGGGGCTACACCTTC.

On this clone itself: An end of the junction differs from the germline gene, which may be a read error. In the same sample, other DNA sequences code for this CDR3. V usage is TRBV6-5 and J usage is TRBJ2-4; D may be TRBD2 (5 bases). This CDR3 is 13 amino acids long. Germline values: CDR1 MNHEY, CDR2 SVGAGI. The CDR3 here is CASSYHPGYIQYF. Here the CDR3 DNA reads TGCGCCAGCAGTTACCATCCGGGGTACATTCAGTACTTC.

The CDR3 DNA sequence: TGTGCCAGCAGTTGGTCGGGGCGGGAGGGCTACACCTTC. This codes for CASSWSGREGYTF. This chain joins TRBV6-5 and TRBJ1-2; possibly TRBD1 for D (5 bases). Germline V gives CDR1 MNHEY, CDR2 SVGAGI. V was shortened by 4 bases and J by 8 bases, with 14 bases between the two germline ends. The CDR3 is 13 residues long.

This chain uses TRBV5-1 with TRBJ1-6; D is possibly TRBD1 (6 bases). V shed 6 bases and J shed 10 bases, with 23 bases lying between them. CDR1 and CDR2 (germline): SGHRS, YFSETQ. The CDR3 is 16 residues long. The CDR3 DNA sequence: TGCGCCAGCACAACCCGACAGGTGGGGGACGGATCACCCCTCCACTTT. This sequence encodes CASTTRQVGDGSPLHF. Full variable domain (missing parts from reference TRBV5-1 and TRBJ1-6): KAGVTQTPRYLIKTRGQQVTLSCSPISGHRSVSWYQQTPGQGLQFLFEYFSETQRNKGNFPGRFSGRQFSNSRSEMNVSTLELGDSALYLCASTTRQVGDGSPLHFGNGTRLTVT.

This chain uses TRBV21-1 with TRBJ2-2; the tabulated D call, TRBD2, remains unverified against the DNA. TRBV21-1 is a pseudogene. This CDR3 has 14 residues. The CDR3 sequence is CASSKARGAGELFF. The CDR3 DNA reads TGTGCCAGCAGCAAAGCGCGGGGGGCCGGGGAGCTGTTTTTT.

V is TRBV6-1 and J is TRBJ2-6, with D possibly matching TRBD1 (5 bases). The V gene lost 7 bases and the J gene lost 1 base, with 11 bases spanning the gap. Germline assignment: CDR1 MNHNS and CDR2 SASEGT. The CDR3 has 15 residues. CDR3 DNA: TGTGCCAGCACTACGCAGGGATCTGGGGCCAACGTCCTGACTTTC. Its protein product is CASTTQGSGANVLTF.